The 3 T cell receptor beta chains presented below share a single source sample, sequenced in a study of blood T cell repertoires in COVID-19. Only in-frame clones appear in the TCRdb table, and some are missing; sequencing was by immunoSEQ multiplex PCR. This sample has about 150,000 clones, with around 83% found just once. The material sequenced was peripheral blood. The receptors here all came from a man aged 30-40 years with COVID-19, enrolled during active disease.

The rearrangement joins TRBV30 to TRBJ1-3; tentatively, D is TRBD1 (6 bases). CDR1 GTSNPN and CDR2 SVGIG come from the germline V gene (reference sequence). Trimming took off 2 bases at V and 0 bases at J, with 8 bases between the two ends. The CDR3 has 14 amino acids. CDR3 residues: CAWSRGASGNTIYF. The CDR3 region has the DNA TGTGCCTGGAGTCGGGGGGCCTCTGGAAACACCATATATTTT.

This chain uses TRBV30 with TRBJ2-7; 10 positions match TRBD1. Germline assignment: CDR1 GTSNPN and CDR2 SVGIG (reference sequence). V trimming: 2 bases; J trimming: 5 bases; junction bases outside the gene matches: 6. This CDR3 region has 14 residues. The CDR3 reads CAWSPRDRGHEQYF. The CDR3 bases are TGTGCCTGGAGTCCCCGGGACAGGGGTCACGAGCAGTACTTC.

This chain connects TRBV23-1 to TRBJ2-7; 8 bases line up with TRBD1. TRBV23-1 is sorted into the ORF group, with uncertain function. V shed 2 bases, J shed 2 bases, and the junction held 2 bases outside the gene matches. The CDR3 length is 14 residues. CDR3 sequence reads: CASSQGTGPYEQYF. The CDR3, as DNA: TGCGCCAGCAGTCAAGGGACAGGACCCTACGAGCAGTACTTC.